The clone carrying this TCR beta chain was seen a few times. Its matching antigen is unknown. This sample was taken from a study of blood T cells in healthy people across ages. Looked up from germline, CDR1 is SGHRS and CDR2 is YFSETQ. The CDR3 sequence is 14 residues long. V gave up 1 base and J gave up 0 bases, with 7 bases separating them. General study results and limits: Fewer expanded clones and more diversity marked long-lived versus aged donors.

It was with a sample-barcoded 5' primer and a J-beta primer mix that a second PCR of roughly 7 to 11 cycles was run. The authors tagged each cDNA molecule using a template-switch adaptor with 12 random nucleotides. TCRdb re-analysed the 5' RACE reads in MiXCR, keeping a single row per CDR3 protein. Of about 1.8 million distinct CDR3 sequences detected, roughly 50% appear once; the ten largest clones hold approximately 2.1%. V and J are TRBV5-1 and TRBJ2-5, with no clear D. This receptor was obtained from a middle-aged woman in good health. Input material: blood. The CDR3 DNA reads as TGCGCCAGCAGCTTGCACCAGTACCAAGAGACCCAGTACTTC. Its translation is CASSLHQYQETQYF.